The 24 T cell receptor beta chains below all came from one sample that was sequenced in a study of beta chain features in type 1 diabetes (dated by TCRdb to the late 2010s). These receptors' antigens are unknown. Overall results and qualifications from the work: In all four CD4+ subsets, TCRB CDR3 length was moderately but significantly shorter in type 1 diabetes patients.

Libraries were constructed by the immunoSEQ multiplex PCR assay. All of the isolated RNA was reverse transcribed with the High Capacity cDNA Reverse Transcription Kit, so expressed TCRB transcripts were sequenced. TCRdb re-hosts the immuneACCESS table, in-frame sequences only. Its copies lack some clones; in the studies checked, an unresolved V gene accounts for under half of them, and the cause for the rest is not known. The sample data list about 300,000 clones, and around an eighth of these were observed just once. Nearly 0.015% of the sample comes from the top ten. Specimen: naive CD4+ T cells from blood. Interpreted using the paper, the cell subset or site label stands for: true naive CD4+ T cells. The receptors here all came from a woman aged 18 to 35 with type 1 diabetes.

The chain couples TRBV28 to TRBJ2-5, with TRBD2 matching over 7 bases. Germline V gene sequence: CDR1 MDHEN, CDR2 SYDVKM. The junction had 9 bases not matched to a gene; V was cut back by 10 bases and J by 4 bases. The CDR3 is made up of 13 amino acids. CDR3 nucleotide sequence: TGTGCCACCTTCGGAGCGGGGCGAGAGACCCAGTACTTC. Its protein product is CATFGAGRETQYF.

This clone was picked up a small number of times. The chain links TRBV29-1 to TRBJ2-1; D unresolved. Germline V gives CDR1 SQVTM, CDR2 ANQGSEA. There are 13 residues in the CDR3. The V and J ends lost 2 bases and 2 bases respectively, with 7 bases between them. The CDR3 region has the DNA TGCAGCGTTGAAACTCGTGCCTACAATGAGCAGTTCTTC. Its protein is CSVETRAYNEQFF.

The gene calls are TRBV6-1 and TRBJ1-5, with TRBD1 identical over 7 bases. This CDR3 region has 14 residues. The germline gives CDR1 MNHNS, CDR2 SASEGT. Germline trimming cut 8 bases from V and 5 bases from J; bases unmatched to any gene: 9. The CDR3 here is CASHRTGPHQPQHF. DNA for the CDR3: TGTGCCAGCCATCGGACAGGACCTCATCAGCCCCAGCATTTT.

J is TRBJ2-7 and V is TRBV5-1; 10 positions match TRBD1. The germline V gene encodes CDR1 SGHRS and CDR2 YFSETQ. Losses at the gene ends were 0 bases for V and 7 bases for J; bases not matched to a gene: 4. CDR3 length equals 14 residues. The chain's CDR3 is CASSLGQGAEEQYF. Here the CDR3 DNA reads TGCGCCAGCAGCTTGGGACAGGGGGCAGAGGAGCAGTACTTC.

In this sample, this clone turned up a few times. V is TRBV7-8 and J is TRBJ2-7; TRBD2 matches at 7 bases. This CDR3 has 14 residues. V was pared by 5 bases and J by 9 bases, with 13 bases of the junction left unmatched. CDR1 is SGHVS, CDR2 FQNEAQ, per germline. CDR3 DNA: TGTGCCAGCAGCCTCGGGGGGACTTCTCTTCGGCAGTACGTC. Its protein product is CASSLGGTSLRQYV.

This chain links TRBV12-5 with TRBJ1-5; no firm D call. The CDR3 runs to 14 residues. Germline CDR1 reads LGHNT; CDR2 reads FRNRAP. Trimming shortened V by 6 bases and J by 2 bases, and 11 bases separated the two germline ends. CDR3 region: CASGPNQGNQPQHF. Written as DNA, the CDR3 is TGTGCTAGTGGCCCCAATCAGGGCAATCAGCCCCAGCATTTT.

The J gene is TRBJ2-4, the V gene TRBV28, with TRBD2 identical over 10 bases. Germline CDR1 MDHEN, CDR2 SYDVKM. V shed 5 bases and J 8 bases; nucleotides not matched to a gene: 6. CDR3 length: 14 residues. CDR3 coding DNA: TGTGCCAGCAGTCCCCACCTAGCGGGAGACATTCAGTACTTC. Its translation: CASSPHLAGDIQYF.

The J gene is TRBJ2-7, the V gene TRBV5-4, with 7 bases matching TRBD1. V dropped 0 bases and J dropped 5; count of bases not matched to a gene: 2. Germline loops: CDR1 SGHNT, CDR2 YYREEE (reference sequence). CDR3 length: 13 residues. The CDR3 protein is CASSLDRGNEQYV. In nucleotides, the CDR3 is TGTGCCAGCAGCTTGGACAGGGGCAACGAGCAGTACGTC.

This sequence joins TRBV6-5 and TRBJ2-7, with 7 bases that match TRBD1. The CDR3 covers 13 residues. J was trimmed by 1 base and V by 9 bases; bases with no gene match: 6. The V gene's germline CDR1 is MNHEY and CDR2 SVGAGI. The CDR3 reads CASRPGGSYEQYV. In DNA form, the CDR3 reads TGTGCCAGTCGTCCAGGGGGTTCCTACGAGCAGTACGTC.

This clone was counted only a few times. The rearrangement joins TRBV28 to TRBJ2-5, with TRBD2 matching 10 bases. Germline V lookup: CDR1 MDHEN, CDR2 SYDVKM. The CDR3 is 15 amino acids. The trim removed 3 bases at V and 4 bases at J, leaving 5 bases unmatched. The CDR3 nucleotides read TGTGCCAGCAGTTTGTTAGCGGGAGGCGTAGAGACCCAGTACTTC. It specifies CASSLLAGGVETQYF. Filled out from reference TRBV28 and TRBJ2-5, the complete variable domain reads DVKVTQSSRYLVKRTGEKVFLECVQDMDHENMFWYRQDPGLGLRLIYFSYDVKMKEKGDIPEGYSVSREKKERFSLILESASTNQTSMYLCASSLLAGGVETQYFGPGTRLLVL.

The genes are TRBV7-2 and TRBJ2-4; D is undetermined. Germline CDR1 SGHTA, CDR2 FQGNSA. V was pared by 3 bases and J by 7 bases, with 10 bases between. This CDR3 has 13 amino acids. The DNA for the CDR3 is TGTGCCAGCAGCTTCAGTTCTTACAACATTCAGTACTTC. This codes for CASSFSSYNIQYF.

This clone was counted only a few times. The chain carries TRBV18 and TRBJ2-7; D uncertain. The ends were cut back, 5 bases at V and 2 bases at J, with 10 bases in the middle. CDR1 and CDR2 from the germline V gene are KGHSH and LQKENI. This CDR3 region has 13 residues. CDR3 protein: CASSFTETYEQYV. CDR3 sequence (DNA): TGTGCCAGCTCATTTACAGAAACCTACGAGCAGTACGTC.

The chain links TRBV20-1 to TRBJ2-1; the D gene is possibly TRBD2 (6 bases). CDR3 size: 11 residues. Trimming left V 6 bases short and J 7 bases short, with 10 bases between. CDR1 is DFQATT and CDR2 is SNEGSKA in the germline V gene (reference sequence). The CDR3 nucleotides are TGCAGTGCGGAGGGGATAAATGAGCAGTTCTTC. It yields the protein CSAEGINEQFF.

J is TRBJ2-1 and V is TRBV18; maybe TRBD2 (5 bases). V gave up 6 bases and J gave up 7 bases, with 16 bases separating them. The CDR3 is made up of 14 amino acids. The V gene's germline CDR1 is KGHSH and CDR2 LQKENI. CDR3 amino acids: CASSRERVSNEQFF. In DNA, the CDR3 is TGTGCCAGCTCTCGGGAAAGGGTTTCGAATGAGCAGTTCTTC.

The V call is TRBV6-6, the J call TRBJ1-1; D may be TRBD1 (5 bases). The CDR3 spans 14 residues. Germline values: CDR1 MNHNY, CDR2 SVGAGI (reference sequence). Trimming pared 7 bases from V and 5 bases from J, leaving 17 bases between. In nucleotides, the CDR3 is TGTGCCAGCACCCCAGGGCCGGGAGGGACTGAAGCTTTCTTT. It is translated as CASTPGPGGTEAFF.

The V call is TRBV6-5, the J call TRBJ2-3; D is unresolved. The germline V gene has CDR1 MNHEY and CDR2 SVGAGI. The V gene lost 10 bases and the J gene lost 2 bases, with 13 bases spanning the gap. The CDR3 sequence is 13 residues long. CDR3 residues: CATVGSNTDTQYF. The CDR3 DNA reads as TGTGCCACCGTCGGGTCTAACACAGATACGCAGTATTTT.

In this sample, this clone turned up a few times. The rearrangement uses TRBV5-4 and TRBJ2-7; weak D call: TRBD1 (6 bases). Germline CDR1 SGHNT, CDR2 YYREEE (reference sequence). V was trimmed by 4 bases and J by 2 bases, leaving 16 bases between them. This CDR3 spans 15 amino acids. The DNA of the CDR3 is TGTGCCAGCAGCATGTCCGGGACATTGCCCTACGAGCAGTACTTC. Its protein is CASSMSGTLPYEQYF.

This clone occurred a few times. This rearrangement joins TRBV11-1 to TRBJ2-3, with D unresolved. Trimming took 3 bases from V and 4 from J, leaving 8 bases between them. This CDR3 spans 13 amino acids. The germline V gene has CDR1 SGHAT and CDR2 FQDESV (reference sequence). CDR3 sequence reads: CASSFGVADTQYF. The CDR3 nucleotides are TGTGCCAGCAGCTTCGGTGTCGCAGATACGCAGTATTTT.

The rearrangement uses TRBV11-2 and TRBJ2-6; 9 nucleotides match TRBD1. This CDR3 has 16 residues. Germline-derived CDR1 and CDR2 are SGHAT and FQNNGV. V trimming: 5 bases; J trimming: 4 bases; junction bases outside the gene matches: 6. The CDR3 region has the DNA TGTGCCAGCAGCCTCACAGGGGGCGCCGGGGCCAACGTCCTGACTTTC. Protein product: CASSLTGGAGANVLTF.

The gene calls are TRBV9 and TRBJ2-1; TRBD2 matches 11 bases. This CDR3 contains 16 residues. V was pared by 0 bases and J by 7 bases, with 6 bases of the junction left unmatched. The germline V gene encodes CDR1 SGDLS and CDR2 YYNGEE. CDR3 sequence: CASSVGLAGGGNEQFF. Here the CDR3 DNA reads TGTGCCAGCAGCGTAGGGCTAGCGGGGGGTGGTAATGAGCAGTTCTTC.

This chain uses TRBV27 with TRBJ2-7; D uncertain. Trimming cost V 11 bases and J 2 bases, with 13 bases left between them. This CDR3 comprises 12 residues. Germline CDR1 is MNHEY and CDR2 is SMNVEV (reference sequence). CDR3 sequence reads: CAVLSGPYEQYV. In nucleotides, the CDR3 is TGTGCCGTACTCTCGGGTCCCTACGAGCAGTACGTC.

The chain links TRBV28 to TRBJ1-5, with TRBD1 matching over 10 bases. Germline CDR1 MDHEN, CDR2 SYDVKM. The CDR3 contains 15 residues. After removal of 9 bases from V and 6 bases from J, the junction contained 11 bases not matched to a gene. In nucleotides, the CDR3 is TGTGCCAGTTTACCGGGACAGGGGTTAATTCAGCCCCAGCATTTT. It yields the protein CASLPGQGLIQPQHF.

This clone was observed a few times. V is TRBV28 and J is TRBJ2-1; TRBD2 agrees at 14 bases. The germline V gene has CDR1 MDHEN and CDR2 SYDVKM. The V and J ends lost 6 bases and 7 bases, in that order; junction bases with no gene match: 8. The CDR3 consists of 16 residues. CDR3 sequence: CASSLGGTSGGNEQFF. The CDR3, as DNA: TGTGCCAGCAGCCTTGGGGGGACTAGCGGGGGAAATGAGCAGTTCTTC.

The rearrangement uses TRBV23-1 and TRBJ2-1; D gene ambiguous. TRBV23-1 is flagged as an ORF with uncertain function. The CDR3 contains 11 residues. V shed 11 bases and J shed 6 bases, with 11 bases lying between them. CDR3 residues: CARLPINEQFF. The CDR3 DNA reads TGCGCCCGACTCCCCATCAATGAGCAGTTCTTC.